The 12 T cell receptor beta chains below come from one sample, sequenced in a study of T cell responses to AZD1222 COVID-19 vaccine. Sequenced by immunoSEQ multiplex PCR; TCRdb stores in-frame clones only, minus some. The table shows roughly 100,000 clones, with around 90% occurring only once. The starting material was peripheral blood, obtained on day 0 of AZD1222 vaccination. These receptors all come from an adult in good health.

The V and J genes are TRBV28 and TRBJ1-4; no firm D call. The V end was cut by 6 bases, the J end by 8 bases, with 13 bases between. CDR3 length equals 13 residues. The V gene's germline CDR1 is MDHEN and CDR2 SYDVKM. For the CDR3, the DNA is TGTGCCAGCAGCACATTGGGTTGGGAAAAACTGTTTTTT. Its protein product is CASSTLGWEKLFF.

This clone came up once. The CDR3 nucleotides are TGTGCCAGTAGTGCCGACAGGACCACTAGCACAGATACGCAGTATTTT. As protein: CASSADRTTSTDTQYF. The chain is built from TRBV19 and TRBJ2-3, with D possibly being TRBD1 (6 bases). This CDR3 contains 16 residues. Germline assignment: CDR1 LNHDA and CDR2 SQIVND (reference sequence). The ends were cut back, 5 bases at V and 0 bases at J, with 15 bases in the middle.

This chain links TRBV6-5 with TRBJ2-3, with TRBD2 matching over 9 bases. V was clipped by 10 bases and J by 3 bases; unmatched bases: 11. From germline, CDR1 is MNHEY and CDR2 SVGAGI. The length of the CDR3 is 15 residues. The CDR3 is CAIKYRGLATDTQYF. CDR3 bases: TGTGCCATCAAATACCGCGGACTAGCGACAGATACGCAGTATTTT.

The genes are TRBV7-3 and TRBJ2-2; TRBD2 matches at 7 bases. The CDR3 is 16 residues long. Germline CDR1 is SGHTA and CDR2 is FQGTGA. In DNA form, the CDR3 reads TGTGCGATTCCCGCGGGGGAGGGCGGTAACACCGGGGAGCTGTTTTTT. Its translation is CAIPAGEGGNTGELFF.

The chain recombines TRBV3-1 (or the pseudogene TRBV3-2) with TRBJ2-3; 8 bases match TRBD2. This CDR3 contains 16 residues. The germline gives CDR1 LGHDT, CDR2 YNNKEL (reference sequence). V shed 3 bases and J 7 bases; nucleotides not matched to a gene: 12. The CDR3 DNA reads TGTGCCAGCAGCCAGGGTGGGACTAGGACGCATCATACGCAGTATTTT. Translated: CASSQGGTRTHHTQYF.

The chain has TRBV5-4 and TRBJ1-2, with unresolved D. The CDR3 sequence is 15 residues long. The ends were cut back, 0 bases at V and 2 bases at J, with 11 bases in the middle. From germline, CDR1 is SGHNT and CDR2 YYREEE (reference sequence). The CDR3 sequence: CASSLARRENYGYTF. The DNA for the CDR3 is TGTGCCAGCAGCTTGGCCAGGAGGGAGAACTATGGCTACACCTTC.

This clone was found once. This chain joins TRBV5-1 and TRBJ2-7; D gene uncertain. CDR1 and CDR2 (germline): SGHRS, YFSETQ. CDR3 length equals 14 residues. Trimming cost V 0 bases and J 0 bases, with 7 bases left between them. Here the CDR3 reads CASSLENLSYEQYF. In nucleotides, the CDR3 is TGCGCCAGCAGCTTGGAAAACCTCTCCTACGAGCAGTACTTC.

J is TRBJ2-2 and V is TRBV27; D remains unclear. The length of the CDR3 is 13 residues. Trimming shortened V by 6 bases and J by 6 bases, and 11 bases separated the two germline ends. Germline values: CDR1 MNHEY, CDR2 SMNVEV (reference sequence). The CDR3 protein is CASRSWVAGELFF. The CDR3 nucleotides read TGTGCCAGCAGAAGTTGGGTCGCCGGGGAGCTGTTTTTT.

The chain carries TRBV28 and TRBJ1-1; D remains ambiguous. Trimming took off 4 bases at V and 1 base at J, with 16 bases between the two ends. The germline CDR1 and CDR2 sequences are MDHEN and SYDVKM. The CDR3 has 16 amino acids. The CDR3, as DNA: TGTGCCAGCAGTTCCCCCGCGGTCAGCAGGAACACTGAAGCTTTCTTT. This gives the protein CASSSPAVSRNTEAFF.

The chain recombines TRBV19 with TRBJ1-2; possible D gene TRBD1, 5 bases. The CDR3 is made up of 13 amino acids. V was clipped by 5 bases and J by 7 bases, with 14 bases between them. The germline gives CDR1 LNHDA, CDR2 SQIVND (reference sequence). CDR3 residues: CASSSQGRAGYTF. The CDR3 DNA follows: TGTGCCAGTAGTTCTCAAGGCAGGGCTGGCTACACCTTC.

V gene TRBV7-2 combines with J gene TRBJ2-2; 9 bases map to TRBD2. CDR1 and CDR2 from the germline V gene are SGHTA and FQGNSA. J lost 0 bases, V lost 3 bases, and 2 bases had no gene match. CDR3 length: 16 residues. The DNA for the CDR3 is TGTGCCAGCAGCTTGGTAGCGGGAGCGAACACCGGGGAGCTGTTTTTT. As protein: CASSLVAGANTGELFF.

The chain is built from TRBV5-1 and TRBJ1-6; 12 bases are a match to TRBD1. The CDR3 totals 15 residues. The V gene's germline CDR1 is SGHRS and CDR2 YFSETQ. J was trimmed by 8 bases and V by 6 bases; bases with no gene match: 6. In nucleotides, the CDR3 is TGCGCCAGCAACCTGGGACAGGGGGCTGATTCACCCCTCCACTTT. It codes for CASNLGQGADSPLHF. The full variable domain, in which reference TRBV5-1 and TRBJ1-6 provide the parts outside the CDR3, is KAGVTQTPRYLIKTRGQQVTLSCSPISGHRSVSWYQQTPGQGLQFLFEYFSETQRNKGNFPGRFSGRQFSNSRSEMNVSTLELGDSALYLCASNLGQGADSPLHFGNGTRLTVT.